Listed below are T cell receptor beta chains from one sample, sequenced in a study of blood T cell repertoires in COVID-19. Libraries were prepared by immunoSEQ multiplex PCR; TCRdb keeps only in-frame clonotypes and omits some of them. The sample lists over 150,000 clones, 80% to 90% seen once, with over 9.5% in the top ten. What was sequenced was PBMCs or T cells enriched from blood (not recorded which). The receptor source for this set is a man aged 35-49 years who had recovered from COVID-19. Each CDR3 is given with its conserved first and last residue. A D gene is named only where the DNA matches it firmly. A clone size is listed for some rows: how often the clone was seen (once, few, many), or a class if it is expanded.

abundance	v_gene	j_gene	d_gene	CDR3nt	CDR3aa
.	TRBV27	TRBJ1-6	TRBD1	TGTGCCAGCAGTTTATCGTTACAGGGGGGATCACCCCTCCACTTT	CASSLSLQGGSPLHF
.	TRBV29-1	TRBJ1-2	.	TGCACCGTGGAAGAGGGGAGTCACTATGGCTACACCTTC	CTVEEGSHYGYTF
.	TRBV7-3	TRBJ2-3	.	TGTGCCAGCAGCTCCGGTGAAAGTACGCAGTATTTT	CASSSGESTQYF
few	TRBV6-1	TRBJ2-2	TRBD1	TGTGCCAGCAGTGAATTACAGGGGTTCGCGAACACCGGGGAGCTGTTTTTT	CASSELQGFANTGELFF
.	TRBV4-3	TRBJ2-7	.	TGCGCCAGCAGCCAAGCGGAGGCGGCCGGGGACATATACGAGCAGTACTTC	CASSQAEAAGDIYEQYF
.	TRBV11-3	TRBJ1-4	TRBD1	TGTGCCAGCAGCCCCCGACAGGGGGTTGGTGAAAAACTGTTTTTT	CASSPRQGVGEKLFF
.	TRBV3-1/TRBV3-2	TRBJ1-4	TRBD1	TGTGCCAGCAGCCAAGGGACAGGGACTAATGAAAAACTGTTTTTT	CASSQGTGTNEKLFF
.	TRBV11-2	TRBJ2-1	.	TGTGCCAGCAGCTTGGGGACTTCCTACAATGAGCAGTTCTTC	CASSLGTSYNEQFF
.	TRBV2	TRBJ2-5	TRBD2	TGTGCCAGCAGTCGGGGGGTTGGAGAGACCCAGTACTTC	CASSRGVGETQYF
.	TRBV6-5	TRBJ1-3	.	TGTGCCAGCAGTTACTCTCGGAGGGTTGGAAACACCATATATTTT	CASSYSRRVGNTIYF
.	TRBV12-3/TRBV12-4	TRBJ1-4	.	TGTGCCAGCAGACCTGGACAGGAAAAACTGTTTTTT	CASRPGQEKLFF
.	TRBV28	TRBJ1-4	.	TGTGCCAGCAGTTTACTGACGGGGAATGAAAAACTGTTTTTT	CASSLLTGNEKLFF
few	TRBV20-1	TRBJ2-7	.	TGCAGTGCTAGTGATGGGGGGGCCAGCTCCTACGAGCAGTACTTC	CSASDGGASSYEQYF
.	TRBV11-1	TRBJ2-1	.	TGTGCCAGCAGCTCGGGACTCTTCAATGAGCAGTTCTTC	CASSSGLFNEQFF
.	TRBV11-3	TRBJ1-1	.	TGTGCCAGCAGCCCAGGTCAGAACACTGAAGCTTTCTTT	CASSPGQNTEAFF